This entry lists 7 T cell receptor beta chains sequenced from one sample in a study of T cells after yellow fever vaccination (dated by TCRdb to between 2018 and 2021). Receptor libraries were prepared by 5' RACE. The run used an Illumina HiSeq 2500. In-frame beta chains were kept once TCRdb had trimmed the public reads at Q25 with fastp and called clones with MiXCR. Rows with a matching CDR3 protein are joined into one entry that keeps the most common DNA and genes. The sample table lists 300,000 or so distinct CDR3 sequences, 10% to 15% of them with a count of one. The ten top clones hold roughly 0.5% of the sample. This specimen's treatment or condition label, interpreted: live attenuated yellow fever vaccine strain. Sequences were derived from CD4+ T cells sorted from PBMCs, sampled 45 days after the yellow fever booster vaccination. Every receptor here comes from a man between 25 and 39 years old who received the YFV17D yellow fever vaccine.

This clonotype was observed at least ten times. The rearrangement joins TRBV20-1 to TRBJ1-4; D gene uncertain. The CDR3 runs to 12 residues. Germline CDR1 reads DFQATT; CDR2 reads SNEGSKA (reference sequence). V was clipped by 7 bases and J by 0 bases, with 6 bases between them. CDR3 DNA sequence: TGCAGTGTCACCACAACTAATGAAAAACTGTTTTTT. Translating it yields CSVTTTNEKLFF.

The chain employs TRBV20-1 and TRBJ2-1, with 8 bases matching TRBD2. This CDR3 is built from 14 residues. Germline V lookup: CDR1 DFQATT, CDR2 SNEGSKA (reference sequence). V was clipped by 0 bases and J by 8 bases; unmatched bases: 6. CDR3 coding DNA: TGCAGTGCTAGAGATGTGCTAGCGGGTCATGAGCAGTTCTTC. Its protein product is CSARDVLAGHEQFF.

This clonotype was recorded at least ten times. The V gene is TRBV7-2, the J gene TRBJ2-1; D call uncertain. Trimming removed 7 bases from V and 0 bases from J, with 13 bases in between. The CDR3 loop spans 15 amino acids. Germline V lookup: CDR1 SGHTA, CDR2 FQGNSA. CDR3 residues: CASTISSGSYNEQFF. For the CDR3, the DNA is TGTGCCAGCACCATCAGCTCTGGCTCCTACAATGAGCAGTTCTTC.

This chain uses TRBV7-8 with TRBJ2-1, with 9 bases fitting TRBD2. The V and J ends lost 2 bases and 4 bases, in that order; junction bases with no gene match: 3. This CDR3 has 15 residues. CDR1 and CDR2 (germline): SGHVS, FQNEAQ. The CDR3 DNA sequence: TGTGCCAGCAGCTTACAGCGGGAGGTTTACAATGAGCAGTTCTTC. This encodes CASSLQREVYNEQFF.

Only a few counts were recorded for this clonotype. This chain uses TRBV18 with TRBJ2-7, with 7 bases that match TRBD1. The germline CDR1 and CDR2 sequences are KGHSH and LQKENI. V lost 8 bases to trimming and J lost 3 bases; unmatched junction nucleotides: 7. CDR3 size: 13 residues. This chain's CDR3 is CASVPPGGYEQYF. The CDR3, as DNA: TGTGCCAGCGTGCCCCCAGGGGGCTACGAGCAGTACTTC.

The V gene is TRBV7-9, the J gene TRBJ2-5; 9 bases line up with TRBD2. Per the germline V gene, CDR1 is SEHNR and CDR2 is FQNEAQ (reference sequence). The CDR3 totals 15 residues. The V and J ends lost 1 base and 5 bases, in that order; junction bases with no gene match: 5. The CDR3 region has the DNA TGTGCCAGCAGCTTAGGGGGACTAGCACGGGAGACCCAGTACTTC. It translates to CASSLGGLARETQYF.

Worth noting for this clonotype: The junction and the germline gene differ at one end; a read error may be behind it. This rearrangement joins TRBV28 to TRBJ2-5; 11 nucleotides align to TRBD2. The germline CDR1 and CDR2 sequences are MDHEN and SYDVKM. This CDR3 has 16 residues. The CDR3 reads CAISLGLAAIQETQYF. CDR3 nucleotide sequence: TGTGCCATCAGTTTGGGACTAGCGGCAATACAAGAGACCCAGTACTTC.